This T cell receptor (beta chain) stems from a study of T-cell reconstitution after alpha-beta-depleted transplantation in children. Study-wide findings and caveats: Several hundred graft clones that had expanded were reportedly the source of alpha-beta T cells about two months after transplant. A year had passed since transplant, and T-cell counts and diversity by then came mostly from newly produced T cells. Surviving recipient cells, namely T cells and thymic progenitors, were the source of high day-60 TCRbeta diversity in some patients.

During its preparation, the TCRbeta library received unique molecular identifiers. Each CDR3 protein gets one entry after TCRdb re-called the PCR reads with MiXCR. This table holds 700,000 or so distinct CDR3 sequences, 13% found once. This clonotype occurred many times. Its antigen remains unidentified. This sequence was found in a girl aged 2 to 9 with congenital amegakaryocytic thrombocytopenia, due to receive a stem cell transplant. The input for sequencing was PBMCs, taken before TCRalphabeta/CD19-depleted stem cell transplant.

The CDR3 reads CASSLGTEFYSNQPQHF. As DNA, the CDR3 is TGTGCCAGCAGTTTGGGGACAGAGTTTTATAGCAATCAGCCCCAGCATTTT. The V and J genes are TRBV6-5 and TRBJ1-5; 7 bases align to TRBD1. V shed 4 bases, J shed 0 bases, and the junction held 9 bases outside the gene matches. From germline, CDR1 is MNHEY and CDR2 SVGAGI. CDR3 length equals 17 residues.